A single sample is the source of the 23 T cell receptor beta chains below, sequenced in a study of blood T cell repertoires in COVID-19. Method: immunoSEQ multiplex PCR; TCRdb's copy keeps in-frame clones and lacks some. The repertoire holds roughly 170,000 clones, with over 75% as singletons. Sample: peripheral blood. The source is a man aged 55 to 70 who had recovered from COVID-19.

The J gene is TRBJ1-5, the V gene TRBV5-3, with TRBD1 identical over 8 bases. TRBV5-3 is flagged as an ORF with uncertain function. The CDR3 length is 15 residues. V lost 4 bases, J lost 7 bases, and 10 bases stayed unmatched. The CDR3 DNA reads TGTGCCAGAAGCAGGCGGGACAGGAGAAGACAGCCCCAGCATTTT. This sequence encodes CARSRRDRRRQPQHF.

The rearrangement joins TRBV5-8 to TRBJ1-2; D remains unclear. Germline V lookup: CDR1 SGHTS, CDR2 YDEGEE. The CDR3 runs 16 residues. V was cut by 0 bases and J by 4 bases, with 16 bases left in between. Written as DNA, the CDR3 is TGTGCCAGCAGCTTGGGTCTCGGTTTCCAATTCTATGGCTACACCTTC. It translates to CASSLGLGFQFYGYTF.

The CDR3 DNA is TGTGCCAGCGGAGGGCTAGCTACCTACAATGAGCAGTTCTTC. Translation gives CASGGLATYNEQFF. The rearrangement uses TRBV6-5 and TRBJ2-1; tentative D call: TRBD2 (6 bases). The CDR3 sequence is 14 residues long. V shed 8 bases and J shed 2 bases, with 13 bases lying between them. Germline assignment: CDR1 MNHEY and CDR2 SVGAGI.

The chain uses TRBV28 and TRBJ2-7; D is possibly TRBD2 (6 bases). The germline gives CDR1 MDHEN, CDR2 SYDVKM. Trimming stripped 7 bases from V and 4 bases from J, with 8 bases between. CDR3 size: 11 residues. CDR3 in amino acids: CASKAGYEQYF. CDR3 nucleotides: TGTGCCAGCAAGGCGGGATACGAGCAGTACTTC.

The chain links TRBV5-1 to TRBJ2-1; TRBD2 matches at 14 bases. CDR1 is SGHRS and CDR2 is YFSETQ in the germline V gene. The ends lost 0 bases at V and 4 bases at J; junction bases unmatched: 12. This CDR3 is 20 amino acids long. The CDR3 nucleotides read TGCGCCAGCAGCTTGGGAGGCCCCCCGGGACTAGCGGGGGATTACAATGAGCAGTTCTTC. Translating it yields CASSLGGPPGLAGDYNEQFF.

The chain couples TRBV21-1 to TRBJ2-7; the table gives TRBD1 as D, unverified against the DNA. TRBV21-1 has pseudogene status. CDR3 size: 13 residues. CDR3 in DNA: TGTGCCAGCCTAATCAGGGGGCGCGGCGAGCAGTACTTC. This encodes CASLIRGRGEQYF.

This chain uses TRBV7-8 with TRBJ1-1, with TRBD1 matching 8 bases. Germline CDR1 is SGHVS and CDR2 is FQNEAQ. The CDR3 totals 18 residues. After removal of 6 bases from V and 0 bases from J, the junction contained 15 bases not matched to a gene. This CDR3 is CASSQQGDGGRMNTEAFF. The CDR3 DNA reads TGTGCCAGCAGTCAACAGGGGGACGGAGGGCGAATGAACACTGAAGCTTTCTTT.

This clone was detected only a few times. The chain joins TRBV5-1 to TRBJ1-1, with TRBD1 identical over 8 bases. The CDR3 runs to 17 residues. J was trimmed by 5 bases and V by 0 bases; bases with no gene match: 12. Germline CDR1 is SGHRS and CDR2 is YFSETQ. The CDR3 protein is CASSLVGRQGTRTEAFF. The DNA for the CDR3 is TGCGCCAGCAGCTTGGTTGGGAGACAGGGGACGAGGACTGAAGCTTTCTTT.

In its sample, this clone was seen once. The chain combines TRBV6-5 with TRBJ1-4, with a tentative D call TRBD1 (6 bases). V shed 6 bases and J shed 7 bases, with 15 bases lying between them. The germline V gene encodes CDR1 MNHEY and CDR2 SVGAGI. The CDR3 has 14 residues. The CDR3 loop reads CASRRTEYIEKLFF. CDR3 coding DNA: TGTGCCAGCAGGAGGACAGAGTATATTGAAAAACTGTTTTTT.

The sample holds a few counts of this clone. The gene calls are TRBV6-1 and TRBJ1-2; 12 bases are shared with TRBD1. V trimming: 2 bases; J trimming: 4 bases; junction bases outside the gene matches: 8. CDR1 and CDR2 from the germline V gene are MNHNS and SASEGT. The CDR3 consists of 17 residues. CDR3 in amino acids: CASSEFWGQGASYGYTF. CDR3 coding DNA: TGTGCCAGCAGTGAATTTTGGGGACAGGGGGCCTCCTATGGCTACACCTTC.

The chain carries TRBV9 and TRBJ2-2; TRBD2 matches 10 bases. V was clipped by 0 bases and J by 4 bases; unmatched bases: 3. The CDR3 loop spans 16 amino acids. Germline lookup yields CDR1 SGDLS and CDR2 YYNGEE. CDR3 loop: CASSVGAGGITGELFF. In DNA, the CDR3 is TGTGCCAGCAGCGTAGGAGCGGGGGGGATCACCGGGGAGCTGTTTTTT.

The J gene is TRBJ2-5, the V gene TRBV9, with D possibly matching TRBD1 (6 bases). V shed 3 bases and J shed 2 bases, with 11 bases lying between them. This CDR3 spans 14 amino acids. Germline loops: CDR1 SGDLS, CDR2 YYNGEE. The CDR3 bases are TGTGCCAGCAGCGGGATTGGACAGCAAGAGACCCAGTACTTC. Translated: CASSGIGQQETQYF. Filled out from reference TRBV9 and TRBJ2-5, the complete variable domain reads DSGVTQTPKHLITATGQRVTLRCSPRSGDLSVYWYQQSLDQGLQFLIQYYNGEERAKGNILERFSAQQFPDLHSELNLSSLELGDSALYFCASSGIGQQETQYFGPGTRLLVL.

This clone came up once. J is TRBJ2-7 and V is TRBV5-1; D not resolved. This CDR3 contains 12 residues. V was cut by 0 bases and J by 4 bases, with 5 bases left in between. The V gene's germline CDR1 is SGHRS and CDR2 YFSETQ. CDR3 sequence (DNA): TGCGCCAGCAGCTTGGACGGTTACGAGCAGTACTTC. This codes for CASSLDGYEQYF.

In nucleotides, the CDR3 is TGTGCCAGCAGTTACCGACAGGGTTGGAGCAATCAGCCCCAGCATTTT. Residues: CASSYRQGWSNQPQHF. This chain connects TRBV6-2 or TRBV6-3 to TRBJ1-5, with 7 bases matching TRBD1. The CDR3 sequence is 16 residues long. Germline V lookup: CDR1 MNHEY, CDR2 SVGEGT. The V segment lost 2 bases and the J segment 1 base; nucleotides outside the gene matches: 5.

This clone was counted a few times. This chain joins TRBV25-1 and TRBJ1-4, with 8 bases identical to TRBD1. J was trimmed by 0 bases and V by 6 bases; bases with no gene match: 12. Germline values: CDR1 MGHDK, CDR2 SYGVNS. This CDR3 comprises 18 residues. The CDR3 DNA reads TGTGCCAGCAGCGAGAAACCGACAGGGGCCGCAACTAATGAAAAACTGTTTTTT. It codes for CASSEKPTGAATNEKLFF.

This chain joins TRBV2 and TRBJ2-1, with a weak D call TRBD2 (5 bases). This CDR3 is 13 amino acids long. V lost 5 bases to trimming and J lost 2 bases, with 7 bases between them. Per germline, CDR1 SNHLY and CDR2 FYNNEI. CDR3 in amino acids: CASSRAAYNEQFF. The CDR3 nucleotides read TGTGCCAGCAGTAGAGCGGCCTACAATGAGCAGTTCTTC.

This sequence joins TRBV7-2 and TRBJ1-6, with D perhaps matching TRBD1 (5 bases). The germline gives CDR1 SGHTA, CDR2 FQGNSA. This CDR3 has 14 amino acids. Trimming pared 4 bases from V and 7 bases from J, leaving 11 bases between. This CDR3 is CASSYTPGNSPLHF. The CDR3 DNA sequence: TGTGCCAGCAGCTACACGCCAGGGAATTCACCCCTCCACTTT.

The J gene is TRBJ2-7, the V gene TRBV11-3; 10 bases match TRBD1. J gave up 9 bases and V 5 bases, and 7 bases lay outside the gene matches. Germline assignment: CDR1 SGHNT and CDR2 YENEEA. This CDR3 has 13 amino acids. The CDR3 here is CASSPDRGKRQYF. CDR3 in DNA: TGTGCCAGCAGCCCGGACAGGGGGAAGAGGCAGTACTTC.

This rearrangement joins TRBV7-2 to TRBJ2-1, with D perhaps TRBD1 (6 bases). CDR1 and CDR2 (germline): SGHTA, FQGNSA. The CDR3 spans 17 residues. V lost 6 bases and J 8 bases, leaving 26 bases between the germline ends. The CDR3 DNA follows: TGTGCCAGCAGTTATGACTCCGGGACAAGTAAAAGGTATGAGCAGTTCTTC. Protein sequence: CASSYDSGTSKRYEQFF.

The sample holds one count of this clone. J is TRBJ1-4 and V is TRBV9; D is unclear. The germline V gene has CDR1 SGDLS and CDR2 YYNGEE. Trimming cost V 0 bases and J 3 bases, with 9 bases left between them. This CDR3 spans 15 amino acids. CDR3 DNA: TGTGCCAGCAGCGTAGCTTGGGGAGCTAATGAAAAACTGTTTTTT. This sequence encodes CASSVAWGANEKLFF.

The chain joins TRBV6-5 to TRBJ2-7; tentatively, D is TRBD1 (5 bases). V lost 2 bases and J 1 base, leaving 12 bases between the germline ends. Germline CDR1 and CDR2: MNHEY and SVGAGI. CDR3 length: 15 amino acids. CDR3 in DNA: TGTGCCAGCAGTTACAGGGGAACGGGTTCCTACGAGCAGTACTTC. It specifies CASSYRGTGSYEQYF.

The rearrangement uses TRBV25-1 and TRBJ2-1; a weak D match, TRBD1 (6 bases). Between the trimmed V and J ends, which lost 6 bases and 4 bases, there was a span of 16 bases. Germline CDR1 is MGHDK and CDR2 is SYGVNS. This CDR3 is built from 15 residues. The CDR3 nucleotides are TGTGCCAGCAGCGACAGGCGGTCCCTTTACAATGAGCAGTTCTTC. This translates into CASSDRRSLYNEQFF.

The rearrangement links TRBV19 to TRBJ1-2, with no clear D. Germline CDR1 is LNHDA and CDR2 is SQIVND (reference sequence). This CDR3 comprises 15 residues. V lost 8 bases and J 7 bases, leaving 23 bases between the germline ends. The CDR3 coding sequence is TGTGCCAGTGGTACCCAAAACCCAGGAACGGCTGGCTACACCTTC. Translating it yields CASGTQNPGTAGYTF.